This note documents a single T cell receptor beta chain sequence. Its binding antigen is unknown. No base-level quality is on record; no much larger clone is a single base apart. These data come from a study of CD8 T cells in ankylosing spondylitis (dated by TCRdb to 2016 to 2017). As for the study more broadly: T cell receptor beta repertoires were profiled in healthy donors and ankylosing spondylitis patients so that disease-linked TCR variants could be found. In total, the full study cohort was made up of some 100 healthy donors and roughly 27 ankylosing spondylitis patients. Samples of peripheral blood were taken, and for ankylosing spondylitis patients, synovial fluid was collected as well.

The full study reports these points: The disease-linked clones showed a CD8+ phenotype and occurred at relatively low frequencies in peripheral blood. Blood from ankylosing spondylitis patients appeared to be characterized by a TCR beta motif made up of about 8 highly homologous amino acid variants. The disease-linked clones were reported to be significantly enriched in matched synovial fluid samples from ankylosing spondylitis patients. Some of the motif variants had been reported before in the synovial fluid and blood of reactive arthritis patients, a finding that suggests common disease-initiation mechanisms.

The data were produced on an Illumina HiSeq 2500. Quantitative 5'-RACE with molecular barcodes was the method used to prepare the TCR beta libraries. Per the source publication's procedure: A new computational method based on a probabilistic model of VDJ rearrangement was used to identify disease-linked TCR variants. The public reads were quality trimmed at Q25 with fastp and then assembled into clones with MiXCR by TCRdb, keeping productive beta chains. Rows are unified per CDR3 protein, each entry keeping the most common DNA and genes. It is TCRdb's table, rather than the study itself, that gives the V and J calls and clone size. This sample comprises hundreds of thousands of distinct CDR3 sequences, approximately 12% of them detected only once. The biggest ten clones account for about 6.8% of the sample. CDR1 and CDR2 were assigned from the germline V gene (reference sequence) as LGHDT and YNNKEL. Unmatched junction bases come to 7, with V trimmed by 4 bases and J by 6 bases. The CDR3, cysteine through phenylalanine, is 15 amino acids long. CDR3 DNA only is kept here, 45 bases in frame from base 1.

The receptor was derived from a male donor with ankylosing spondylitis. The V gene is TRBV3-1 and the J gene is TRBJ2-1, with TRBD1 identical over 9 junction bases. Material: blood, either unsorted or a sorted T cell fraction (not recorded which). This receptor has the CDR3 CASSRGGTGTNEQFF. At the DNA level, the sequence is TGTGCCAGCAGCCGAGGCGGGACAGGGACCAATGAGCAGTTCTTC.